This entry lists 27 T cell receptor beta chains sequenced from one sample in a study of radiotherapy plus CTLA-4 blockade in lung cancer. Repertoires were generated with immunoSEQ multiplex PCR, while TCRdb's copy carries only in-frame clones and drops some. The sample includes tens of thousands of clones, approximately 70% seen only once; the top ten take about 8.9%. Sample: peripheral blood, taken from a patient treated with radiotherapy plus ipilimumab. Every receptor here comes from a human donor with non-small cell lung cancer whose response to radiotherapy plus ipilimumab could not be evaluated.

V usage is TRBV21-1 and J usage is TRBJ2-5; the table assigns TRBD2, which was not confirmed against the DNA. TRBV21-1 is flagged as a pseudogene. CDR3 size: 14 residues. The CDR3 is CASSPRSGQETQYF. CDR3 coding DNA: TGTGCCAGCAGCCCTAGGAGTGGGCAAGAGACCCAGTACTTC.

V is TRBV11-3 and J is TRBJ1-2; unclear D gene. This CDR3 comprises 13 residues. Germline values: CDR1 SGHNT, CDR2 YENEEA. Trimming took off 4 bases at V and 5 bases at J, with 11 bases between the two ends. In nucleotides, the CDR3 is TGTGCCAGCAGCTCCCTGGAGCTTTATGGCTACACCTTC. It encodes CASSSLELYGYTF. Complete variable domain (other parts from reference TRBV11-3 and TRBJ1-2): EAGVVQSPRYKIIEKKQPVAFWCNPISGHNTLYWYLQNLGQGPELLIRYENEEAVDDSQLPKDRFSAERLKGVDSTLKIQPAELGDSAVYLCASSSLELYGYTFGSGTRLTVV.

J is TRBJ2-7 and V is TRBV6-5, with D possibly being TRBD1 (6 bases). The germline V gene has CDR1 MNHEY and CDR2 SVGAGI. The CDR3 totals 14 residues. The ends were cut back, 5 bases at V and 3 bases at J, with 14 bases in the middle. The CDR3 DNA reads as TGTGCCAGCAGTACTTCACAGGGCAACTACGAGCAGTACTTC. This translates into CASSTSQGNYEQYF.

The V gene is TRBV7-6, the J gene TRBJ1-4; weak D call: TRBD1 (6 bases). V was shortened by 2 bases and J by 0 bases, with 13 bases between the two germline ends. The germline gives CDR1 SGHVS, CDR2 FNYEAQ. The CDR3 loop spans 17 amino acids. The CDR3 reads CASSLQGPAATNEKLFF. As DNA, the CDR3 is TGTGCCAGCAGCTTACAGGGGCCAGCAGCAACTAATGAAAAACTGTTTTTT.

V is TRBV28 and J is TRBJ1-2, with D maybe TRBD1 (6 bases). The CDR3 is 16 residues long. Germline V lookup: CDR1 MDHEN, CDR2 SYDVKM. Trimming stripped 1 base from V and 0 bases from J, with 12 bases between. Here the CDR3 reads CASSLSGGTANYGYTF. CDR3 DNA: TGTGCCAGCAGTTTATCGGGGGGCACGGCTAACTATGGCTACACCTTC.

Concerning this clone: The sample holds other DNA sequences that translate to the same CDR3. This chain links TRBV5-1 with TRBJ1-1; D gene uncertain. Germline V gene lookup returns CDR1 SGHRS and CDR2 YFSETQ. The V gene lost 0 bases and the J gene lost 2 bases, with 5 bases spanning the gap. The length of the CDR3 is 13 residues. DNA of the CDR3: TGCGCCAGCAGCTTGGACTCAAACACTGAAGCTTTCTTT. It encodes CASSLDSNTEAFF.

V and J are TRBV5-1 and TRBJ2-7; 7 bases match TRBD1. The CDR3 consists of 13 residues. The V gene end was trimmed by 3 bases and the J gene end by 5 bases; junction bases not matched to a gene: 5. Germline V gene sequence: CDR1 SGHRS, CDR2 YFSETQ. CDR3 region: CASSSQDRDEQYF. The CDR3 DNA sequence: TGCGCCAGCAGCTCGCAAGACAGGGACGAGCAGTACTTC.

CDR3 DNA sequence: TGTGCCAGCAGCGGACAGGGTGCTGCGAACACCGGGGAGCTGTTTTTT. Translation gives CASSGQGAANTGELFF. This chain links TRBV7-6 with TRBJ2-2, with TRBD1 matching over 8 bases. CDR1 and CDR2 from the germline V gene are SGHVS and FNYEAQ. After removal of 5 bases from V and 0 bases from J, the junction contained 5 bases not matched to a gene. The CDR3 is made up of 16 amino acids. The whole variable domain, remainder taken from reference TRBV7-6 and TRBJ2-2, is GAGVSQSPRYKVTKRGQDVALRCDPISGHVSLYWYRQALGQGPEFLTYFNYEAQQDKSGLPNDRFSAERPEGSISTLTIQRTEQRDSAMYRCASSGQGAANTGELFFGEGSRLTVL.

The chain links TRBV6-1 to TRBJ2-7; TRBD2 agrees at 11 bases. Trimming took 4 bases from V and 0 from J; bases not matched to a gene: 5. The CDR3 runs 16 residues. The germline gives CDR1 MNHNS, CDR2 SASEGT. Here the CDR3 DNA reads TGTGCCAGCAGTGCCCCAACTAGCGGGAGCTCCTACGAGCAGTACTTC. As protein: CASSAPTSGSSYEQYF.

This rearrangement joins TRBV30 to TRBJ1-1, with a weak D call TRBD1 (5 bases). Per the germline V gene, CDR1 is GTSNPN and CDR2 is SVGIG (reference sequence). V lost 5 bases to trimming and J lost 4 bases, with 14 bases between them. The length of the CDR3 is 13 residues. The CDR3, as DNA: TGTGCCTGGGTTGCCCAGGGTAGCACTGAAGCTTTCTTT. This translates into CAWVAQGSTEAFF.

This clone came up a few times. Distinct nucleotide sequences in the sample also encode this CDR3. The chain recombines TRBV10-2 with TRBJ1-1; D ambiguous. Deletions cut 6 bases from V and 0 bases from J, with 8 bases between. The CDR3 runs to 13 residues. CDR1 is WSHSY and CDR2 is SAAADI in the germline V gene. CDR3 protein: CASRLTVNTEAFF. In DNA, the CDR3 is TGCGCCAGCAGGCTAACGGTGAACACTGAAGCTTTCTTT.

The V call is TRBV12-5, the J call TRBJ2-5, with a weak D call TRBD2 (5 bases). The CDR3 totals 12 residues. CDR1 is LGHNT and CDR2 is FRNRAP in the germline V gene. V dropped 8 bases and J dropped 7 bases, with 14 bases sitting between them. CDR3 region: CASSGGHGTQYF. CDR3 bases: TGTGCTAGTTCTGGAGGCCACGGGACCCAGTACTTC.

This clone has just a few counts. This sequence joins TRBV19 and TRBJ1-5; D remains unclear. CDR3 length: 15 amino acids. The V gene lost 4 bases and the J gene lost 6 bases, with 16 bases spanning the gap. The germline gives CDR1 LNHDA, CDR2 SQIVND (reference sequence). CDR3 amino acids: CASSTGPGSGQPQHF. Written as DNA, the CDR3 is TGTGCCAGTAGTACCGGCCCCGGGTCTGGTCAGCCCCAGCATTTT.

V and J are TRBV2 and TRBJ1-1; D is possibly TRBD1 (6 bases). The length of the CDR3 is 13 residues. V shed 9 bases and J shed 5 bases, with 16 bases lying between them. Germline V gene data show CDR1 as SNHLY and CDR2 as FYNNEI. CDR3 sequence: CARIKHRETEAFF. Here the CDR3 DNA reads TGTGCCAGAATCAAACACAGGGAGACTGAAGCTTTCTTT.

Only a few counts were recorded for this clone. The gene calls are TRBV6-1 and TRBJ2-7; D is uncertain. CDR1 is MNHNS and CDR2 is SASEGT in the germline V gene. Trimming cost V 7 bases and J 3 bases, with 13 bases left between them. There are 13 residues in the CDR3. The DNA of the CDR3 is TGTGCCAGCACTACAGCTCCCCTCTACGAGCAGTACTTC. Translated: CASTTAPLYEQYF.

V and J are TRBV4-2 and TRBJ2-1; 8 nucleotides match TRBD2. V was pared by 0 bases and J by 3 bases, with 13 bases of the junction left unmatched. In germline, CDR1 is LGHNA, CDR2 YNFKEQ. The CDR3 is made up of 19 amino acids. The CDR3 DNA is TGTGCCAGCAGCCAAGATCAAGCGTGGGGTAGCGGGGTCTACAATGAGCAGTTCTTC. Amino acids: CASSQDQAWGSGVYNEQFF.

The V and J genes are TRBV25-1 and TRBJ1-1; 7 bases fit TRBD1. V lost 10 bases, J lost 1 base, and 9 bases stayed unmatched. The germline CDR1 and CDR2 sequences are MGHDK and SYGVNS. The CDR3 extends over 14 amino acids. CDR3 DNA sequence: TGTGCCACCTCGAGGGACAGTCAGAACACTGAAGCTTTCTTT. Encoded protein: CATSRDSQNTEAFF.

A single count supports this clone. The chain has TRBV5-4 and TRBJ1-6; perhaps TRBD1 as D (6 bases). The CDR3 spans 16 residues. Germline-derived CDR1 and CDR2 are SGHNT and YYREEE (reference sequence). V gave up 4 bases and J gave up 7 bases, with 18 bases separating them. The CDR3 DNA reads TGTGCCAGCAGCGCCCGACAGGTCTCGTCCAATTCACCCCTCCACTTT. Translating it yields CASSARQVSSNSPLHF.

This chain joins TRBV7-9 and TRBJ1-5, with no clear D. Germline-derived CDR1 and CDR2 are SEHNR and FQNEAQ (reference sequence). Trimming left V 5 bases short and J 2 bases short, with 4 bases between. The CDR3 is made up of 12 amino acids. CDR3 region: CASSLGNQPQHF. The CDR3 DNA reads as TGTGCCAGCAGCCTTGGCAATCAGCCCCAGCATTTT.

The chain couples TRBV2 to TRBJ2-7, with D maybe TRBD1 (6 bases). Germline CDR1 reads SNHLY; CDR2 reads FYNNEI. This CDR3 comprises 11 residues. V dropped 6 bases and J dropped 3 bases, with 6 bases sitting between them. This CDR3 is CASRQGYEQYF. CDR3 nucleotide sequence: TGTGCCAGCAGACAGGGCTACGAGCAGTACTTC.

DNA for the CDR3: TGTGCCAGTAGTCCCCGGGGAGCCCCCTACAATGAGCAGTTCTTC. This codes for CASSPRGAPYNEQFF. The chain combines TRBV19 with TRBJ2-1, with a weak D call TRBD2 (5 bases). This CDR3 contains 15 residues. V was cut by 5 bases and J by 2 bases, with 13 bases left in between. Germline V gene sequence: CDR1 LNHDA, CDR2 SQIVND (reference sequence).

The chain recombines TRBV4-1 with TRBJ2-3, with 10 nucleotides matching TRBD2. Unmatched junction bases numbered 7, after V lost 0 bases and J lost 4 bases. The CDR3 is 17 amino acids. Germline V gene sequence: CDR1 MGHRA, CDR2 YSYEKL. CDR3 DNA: TGCGCCAGCAGCCAAGATGACCTAGCGGGGGCTTCAGATACGCAGTATTTT. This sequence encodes CASSQDDLAGASDTQYF.

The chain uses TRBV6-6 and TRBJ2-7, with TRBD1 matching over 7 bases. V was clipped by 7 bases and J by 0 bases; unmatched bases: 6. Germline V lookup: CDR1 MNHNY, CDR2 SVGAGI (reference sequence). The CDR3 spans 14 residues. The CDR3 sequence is CASNDRDSSYEQYF. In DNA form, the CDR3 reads TGTGCCAGCAACGACCGGGACAGCTCCTACGAGCAGTACTTC.

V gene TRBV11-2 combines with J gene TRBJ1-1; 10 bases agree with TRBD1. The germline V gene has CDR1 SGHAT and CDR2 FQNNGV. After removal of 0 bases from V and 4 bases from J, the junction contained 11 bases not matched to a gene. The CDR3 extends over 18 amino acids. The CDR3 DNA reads TGTGCCAGCAGCTTAGATTTGACAGGGGGCGAGTTGGGCACTGAAGCTTTCTTT. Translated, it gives CASSLDLTGGELGTEAFF.

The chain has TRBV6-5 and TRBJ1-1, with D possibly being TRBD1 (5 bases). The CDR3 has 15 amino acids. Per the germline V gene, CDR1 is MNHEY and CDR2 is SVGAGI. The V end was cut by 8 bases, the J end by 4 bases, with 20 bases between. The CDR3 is CASFSPGDLGTEAFF. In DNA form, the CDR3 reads TGTGCCAGCTTTAGCCCGGGGGATTTAGGCACTGAAGCTTTCTTT.

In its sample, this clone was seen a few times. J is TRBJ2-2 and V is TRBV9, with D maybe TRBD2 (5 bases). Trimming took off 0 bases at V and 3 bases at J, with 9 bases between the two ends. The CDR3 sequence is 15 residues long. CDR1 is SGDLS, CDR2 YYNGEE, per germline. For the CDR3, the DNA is TGTGCCAGCAGCGTAGCTAGCATGGACACCGGGGAGCTGTTTTTT. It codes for CASSVASMDTGELFF.

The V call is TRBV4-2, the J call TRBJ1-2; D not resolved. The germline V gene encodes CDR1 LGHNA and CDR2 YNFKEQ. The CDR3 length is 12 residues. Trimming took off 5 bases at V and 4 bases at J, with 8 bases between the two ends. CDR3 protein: CASSSGFYGYTF. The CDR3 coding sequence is TGTGCCAGCAGCTCGGGGTTCTATGGCTACACCTTC.